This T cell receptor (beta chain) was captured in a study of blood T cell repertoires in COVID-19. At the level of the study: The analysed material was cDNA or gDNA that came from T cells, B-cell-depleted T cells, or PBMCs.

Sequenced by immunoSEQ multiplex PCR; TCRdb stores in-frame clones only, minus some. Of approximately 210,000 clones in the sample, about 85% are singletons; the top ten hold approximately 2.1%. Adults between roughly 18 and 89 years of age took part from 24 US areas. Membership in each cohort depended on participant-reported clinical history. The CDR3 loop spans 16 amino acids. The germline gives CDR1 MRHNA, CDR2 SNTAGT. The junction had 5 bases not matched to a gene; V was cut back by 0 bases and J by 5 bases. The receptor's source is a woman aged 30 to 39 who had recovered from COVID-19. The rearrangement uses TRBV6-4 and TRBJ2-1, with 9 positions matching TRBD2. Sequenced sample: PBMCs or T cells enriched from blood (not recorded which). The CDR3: CASSDSTSGAHNEQFF. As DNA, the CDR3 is TGTGCCAGCAGTGACTCGACTAGCGGAGCTCACAATGAGCAGTTCTTC.